This TCR beta chain comes out of a study of control samples from healthy donors and cancer patients. This CDR3 is built from 13 residues. Germline assignment: CDR1 LNHDA and CDR2 SQIVND (reference sequence). V was trimmed by 1 base and J by 5 bases, leaving 8 bases between them. Only in-frame clones appear in the TCRdb table, and some are missing; sequencing was by immunoSEQ multiplex PCR. The repertoire holds almost 90,000 clones, with around nine tenths as singletons. This clonotype was sampled from a young man in good health. V and J are TRBV19 and TRBJ1-2; no firm D call. Specimen: blood. This chain's CDR3 is CASSIVGTYGYTF. CDR3 bases: TGTGCCAGTAGTATAGTCGGAACTTATGGCTACACCTTC.